This entry lists 20 T cell receptor beta chains sequenced from one sample in a study of T-cell memory formation after mild COVID-19. TCRdb passed the 5' RACE reads through MiXCR, listing each CDR3 protein once. This sample yields 280,000 or so distinct CDR3 sequences, of which roughly 8.2% are seen a single time; 20% to 25% belongs to the top ten. What was sequenced was PBMCs or a T cell subset sorted from them (not recorded which). The receptors were sampled from a man between 18 and 29 years old who had mild COVID-19 (a few samples of this study predate the infection). Cell type and time point are not known.

This clonotype was seen a handful of times. This chain links TRBV27 with TRBJ2-5; TRBD1 agrees at 9 bases. V lost 6 bases and J lost 5; bases outside the gene matches: 10. Germline values: CDR1 MNHEY, CDR2 SMNVEV (reference sequence). The CDR3 runs to 15 residues. CDR3 region: CASSSHRGREETQYF. The CDR3 DNA follows: TGTGCCAGCAGCTCACACAGGGGGCGGGAGGAGACCCAGTACTTC.

This clonotype was seen more than once but under ten times. The genes are TRBV24-1 and TRBJ2-2; a possible D gene is TRBD1 (6 bases). Germline V gene lookup returns CDR1 KGHDR and CDR2 SFDVKD. The length of the CDR3 is 16 residues. V was shortened by 2 bases and J by 1 base, with 10 bases between the two germline ends. The CDR3 coding sequence is TGTGCCACCAGTGATTGGCGGACAGAGAACACCGGGGAGCTGTTTTTT. Translation: CATSDWRTENTGELFF.

This chain connects TRBV20-1 to TRBJ2-3; weak D call: TRBD2 (7 bases). The CDR3 covers 14 residues. The germline CDR1 and CDR2 sequences are DFQATT and SNEGSKA (reference sequence). V shed 6 bases and J shed 4 bases, with 17 bases lying between them. As DNA, the CDR3 is TGCAGTGCGCTACAGGGAGGGAGCGCAGATACGCAGTATTTT. Amino acid sequence: CSALQGGSADTQYF.

This clonotype was counted a few times. The chain is built from TRBV12-3 or TRBV12-4 and TRBJ2-1; 7 positions agree with TRBD1. CDR3 length: 15 amino acids. The V gene end was trimmed by 7 bases and the J gene end by 0 bases; junction bases not matched to a gene: 6. CDR3 protein: CASNIRDSSYNEQFF. The CDR3 coding sequence is TGTGCCAGCAACATCCGGGACAGCTCCTACAATGAGCAGTTCTTC.

In this sample, this clonotype turned up a few times. The CDR3 DNA is TGTGCCAGCAGCTTAGAGGATCGGCCCCAGCATTTT. Its protein product is CASSLEDRPQHF. V gene TRBV7-9 combines with J gene TRBJ1-5; unclear D gene. Germline CDR1 is SEHNR and CDR2 is FQNEAQ (reference sequence). Between the trimmed V and J ends, which lost 1 base and 9 bases, there was a span of 7 bases. This CDR3 is 12 amino acids long.

The rearrangement joins TRBV4-1 to TRBJ2-4, with D maybe TRBD2 (7 bases). Germline assignment: CDR1 MGHRA and CDR2 YSYEKL. The CDR3 is made up of 15 amino acids. Trimming pared 1 base from V and 6 bases from J, leaving 13 bases between. CDR3 loop: CASSQGTGGRNIQYF. CDR3 DNA sequence: TGCGCCAGCAGCCAAGGGACGGGGGGCCGAAACATTCAGTACTTC.

This chain uses TRBV7-6 with TRBJ2-3, with unresolved D. The ends were cut back, 1 base at V and 2 bases at J, with 7 bases in the middle. The CDR3 consists of 14 residues. Germline CDR1 SGHVS, CDR2 FNYEAQ. CDR3 in DNA: TGTGCCAGCAGCTTAGTAAGCTACACAGATACGCAGTATTTT. It yields the protein CASSLVSYTDTQYF.

This clonotype was counted only a few times. The rearrangement joins TRBV4-1 to TRBJ2-5; maybe TRBD1 (6 bases). The ends were cut back, 4 bases at V and 4 bases at J, with 13 bases in the middle. The CDR3 covers 14 residues. Germline assignment: CDR1 MGHRA and CDR2 YSYEKL. The chain's CDR3 is CASSPGVLGETQYF. In DNA, the CDR3 is TGCGCCAGCAGCCCAGGGGTCCTGGGAGAGACCCAGTACTTC.

At least ten counts were recorded for this clonotype. The chain is built from TRBV5-5 and TRBJ1-1; D not certain. The V gene's germline CDR1 is SGHKS and CDR2 YYEKEE (reference sequence). Between the trimmed V and J ends, which lost 0 bases and 4 bases, there was a span of 13 bases. The CDR3 is 15 amino acids. CDR3: CASSLASGSGTEAFF. Written as DNA, the CDR3 is TGTGCCAGCAGCTTGGCCTCTGGGTCGGGCACTGAAGCTTTCTTT.

This clonotype occurred a few times. V and J are TRBV7-8 and TRBJ2-7, with TRBD2 matching over 12 bases. Germline V gives CDR1 SGHVS, CDR2 FQNEAQ. With V trimmed by 4 bases and J by 4 bases, 14 bases remained unmatched. The CDR3 has 18 amino acids. As DNA, the CDR3 is TGTGCCAGCAGCTCTAGACTAGCGGGGGTGGATTACGGATACGAGCAGTACTTC. It encodes CASSSRLAGVDYGYEQYF. Supplemented by reference TRBV7-8 and TRBJ2-7, the full variable domain reads GAGVSQSPRYKVAKRGQDVALRCDPISGHVSLFWYQQALGQGPEFLTYFQNEAQLDKSGLPSDRFFAERPEGSVSTLKIQRTQQEDSAVYLCASSSRLAGVDYGYEQYFGPGTRLTVT.

The rearrangement uses TRBV6-6 and TRBJ2-3; 10 bases are a match to TRBD2. V trimming: 11 bases; J trimming: 1 base; junction bases outside the gene matches: 9. The CDR3 contains 15 residues. Germline CDR1 is MNHNY and CDR2 is SVGAGI (reference sequence). This CDR3 is CASRAGGPGTDTQYF. CDR3 sequence (DNA): TGTGCCTCGAGAGCGGGGGGGCCAGGCACAGATACGCAGTATTTT.

In its sample, this clonotype was seen a few times. The CDR3 sequence: CATSRDPPRGRTGELFF. The DNA of the CDR3 is TGTGCCACCAGCAGAGATCCCCCCAGGGGGAGGACCGGGGAGCTGTTTTTT. The chain employs TRBV15 and TRBJ2-2; a weak D match, TRBD1 (7 bases). The germline gives CDR1 LNHNV, CDR2 YYDKDF (reference sequence). V was pared by 0 bases and J by 5 bases, with 16 bases between. There are 17 residues in the CDR3.

Only a few counts were recorded for this clonotype. The chain is built from TRBV7-2 and TRBJ1-2; D may be TRBD1 (5 bases). Germline V gene data show CDR1 as SGHTA and CDR2 as FQGNSA. V lost 5 bases to trimming and J lost 8 bases, with 24 bases between them. The CDR3 extends over 16 amino acids. This CDR3 is CASSRLRGGVEYGYTF. The CDR3 DNA is TGTGCCAGCAGCCGCCTCCGGGGAGGGGTAGAATACGGCTACACCTTC.

The table lists this clonotype with a few counts. The chain couples TRBV7-2 to TRBJ2-3, with D possibly matching TRBD1 (6 bases). The CDR3 is 15 residues long. The germline V gene has CDR1 SGHTA and CDR2 FQGNSA. The ends were cut back, 2 bases at V and 6 bases at J, with 15 bases in the middle. This CDR3 reads CASSLPGVLGDTQYF. In DNA, the CDR3 is TGTGCCAGCAGCTTACCAGGGGTTCTCGGGGATACGCAGTATTTT. Based on the CDR3 plus reference TRBV7-2 and TRBJ2-3, the full variable domain is GAGVSQSPSNKVTEKGKDVELRCDPISGHTALYWYRQSLGQGLEFLIYFQGNSAPDKSGLPSDRFSAERTGGSVSTLTIQRTQQEDSAVYLCASSLPGVLGDTQYFGPGTRLTVL.

The chain combines TRBV18 with TRBJ2-7; possible D gene TRBD2, 6 bases. Trimming stripped 6 bases from V and 6 bases from J, with 12 bases between. This CDR3 comprises 12 residues. The germline gives CDR1 KGHSH, CDR2 LQKENI. The CDR3 bases are TGTGCCAGCTCCTCGACGGGGGTCGAGCAGTACGTC. Its translation: CASSSTGVEQYV.

The V gene is TRBV7-7, the J gene TRBJ2-7; D gene unclear. CDR3 length equals 13 residues. V was clipped by 5 bases and J by 1 base, with 9 bases between them. Germline V lookup: CDR1 SSHAT, CDR2 FNYEAQ (reference sequence). CDR3 amino acids: CASSQSRSYEQYF. DNA for the CDR3: TGTGCCAGCAGCCAAAGCAGGTCCTACGAGCAGTACTTC.

This clonotype was found a few times. The chain employs TRBV20-1 and TRBJ2-7; D not certain. V shed 6 bases and J shed 3 bases, with 18 bases lying between them. There are 14 residues in the CDR3. In germline, CDR1 is DFQATT, CDR2 SNEGSKA (reference sequence). CDR3: CSAPSEADLYEQYF. DNA for the CDR3: TGCAGTGCGCCCTCTGAGGCAGATCTCTACGAGCAGTACTTC.

The sample holds many counts of this clonotype. The chain couples TRBV5-1 to TRBJ2-6, with unresolved D. CDR3 length equals 20 residues. Deletions cut 3 bases from V and 0 bases from J, with 22 bases between. Germline CDR1 reads SGHRS; CDR2 reads YFSETQ. The CDR3 region has the DNA TGCGCCAGCAGCTATACCGTCTATTCTCCCACTCGCTCTGGGGCCAACGTCCTGACTTTC. Protein product: CASSYTVYSPTRSGANVLTF.

This clonotype has a handful of counts. The chain has TRBV3-1 and TRBJ2-1; weak D call: TRBD1 (5 bases). CDR1 and CDR2 (germline): LGHDT, YNNKEL (reference sequence). The germline V and J ends were trimmed by 4 bases and 7 bases, with 11 bases remaining between them. The CDR3 loop spans 13 amino acids. The CDR3 is CASSPRVWNEQFF. As DNA, the CDR3 is TGTGCCAGCAGCCCCAGGGTTTGGAATGAGCAGTTCTTC.

The chain employs TRBV5-1 and TRBJ2-5; maybe TRBD2 (6 bases). The CDR3 consists of 15 residues. The germline CDR1 and CDR2 sequences are SGHRS and YFSETQ. V lost 4 bases to trimming and J lost 3 bases, with 16 bases between them. The CDR3 sequence is CASSQIPGGEETQYF. Here the CDR3 DNA reads TGCGCCAGCAGCCAGATCCCGGGCGGGGAAGAGACCCAGTACTTC.